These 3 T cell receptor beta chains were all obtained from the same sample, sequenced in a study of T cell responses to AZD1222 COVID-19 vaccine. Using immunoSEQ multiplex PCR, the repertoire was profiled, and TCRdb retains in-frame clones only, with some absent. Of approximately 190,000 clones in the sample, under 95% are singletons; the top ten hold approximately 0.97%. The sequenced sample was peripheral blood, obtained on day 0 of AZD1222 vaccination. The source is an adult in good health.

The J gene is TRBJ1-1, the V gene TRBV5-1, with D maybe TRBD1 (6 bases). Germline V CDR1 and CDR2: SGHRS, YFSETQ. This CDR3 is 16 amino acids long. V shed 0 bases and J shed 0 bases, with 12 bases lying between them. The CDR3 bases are TGCGCCAGCAGCTTGGGGACAGTCATTATGAACACTGAAGCTTTCTTT. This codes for CASSLGTVIMNTEAFF.

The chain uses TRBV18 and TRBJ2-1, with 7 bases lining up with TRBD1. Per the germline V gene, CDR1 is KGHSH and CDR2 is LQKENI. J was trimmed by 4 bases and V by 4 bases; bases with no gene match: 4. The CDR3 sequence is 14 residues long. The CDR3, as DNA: TGTGCCAGCTCACAGGGGGCCCTTTACAATGAGCAGTTCTTC. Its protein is CASSQGALYNEQFF.

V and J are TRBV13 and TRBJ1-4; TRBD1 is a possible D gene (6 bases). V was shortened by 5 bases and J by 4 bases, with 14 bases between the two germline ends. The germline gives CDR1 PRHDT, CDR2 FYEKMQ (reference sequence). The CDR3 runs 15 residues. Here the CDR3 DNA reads TGTGCCAGCAGCACTTGGGGGACACTTAATGAAAAACTGTTTTTT. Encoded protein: CASSTWGTLNEKLFF.